This T cell receptor beta chain is drawn from a study of immune evolution from preneoplasia to lung adenocarcinoma. General study findings and limits: Later-stage lesions appeared to have more T cells, more diversity, less clonality. Top clone frequencies peaked in normal lung, apparently declining through invasive adenocarcinoma.

Patients had resection in Japan or China between about 2014 and 2018. This clone was seen a few times. Its target is unknown. This CDR3 region has 14 residues. With V trimmed by 4 bases and J by 0 bases, 0 bases remained unmatched. Germline CDR1 reads MDHEN; CDR2 reads SYDVKM. Repertoires were generated with immunoSEQ multiplex PCR, while TCRdb's copy carries only in-frame clones and drops some. The sample holds about 4,600 clones, 70% to 80% seen once. The chain uses TRBV28 and TRBJ2-7, with TRBD1 matching 10 bases. The TCR sequence derives from a person aged 55-80 years with lung adenocarcinoma. The sample was FFPE adjacent normal lung tissue. The CDR3 loop reads CASSWTGGSYEQYF. The CDR3 nucleotides are TGTGCCAGCAGTTGGACAGGGGGCTCCTACGAGCAGTACTTC.